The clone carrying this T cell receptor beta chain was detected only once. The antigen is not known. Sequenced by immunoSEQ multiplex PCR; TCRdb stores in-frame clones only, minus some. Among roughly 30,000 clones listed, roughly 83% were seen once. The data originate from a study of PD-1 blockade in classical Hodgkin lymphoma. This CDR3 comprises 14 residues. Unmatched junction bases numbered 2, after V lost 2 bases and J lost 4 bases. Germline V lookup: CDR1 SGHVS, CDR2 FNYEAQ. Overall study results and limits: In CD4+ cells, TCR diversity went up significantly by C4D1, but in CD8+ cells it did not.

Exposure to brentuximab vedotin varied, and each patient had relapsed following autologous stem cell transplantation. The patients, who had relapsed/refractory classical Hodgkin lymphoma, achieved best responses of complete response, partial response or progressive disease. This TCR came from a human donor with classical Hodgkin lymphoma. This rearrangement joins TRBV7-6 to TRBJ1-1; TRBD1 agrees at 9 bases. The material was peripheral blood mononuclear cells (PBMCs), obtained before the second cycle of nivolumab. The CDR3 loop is CASSLRQGVTEAFF. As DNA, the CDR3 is TGTGCCAGCAGCTTACGACAGGGGGTCACTGAAGCTTTCTTT. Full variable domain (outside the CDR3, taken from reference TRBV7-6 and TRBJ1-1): GAGVSQSPRYKVTKRGQDVALRCDPISGHVSLYWYRQALGQGPEFLTYFNYEAQQDKSGLPNDRFSAERPEGSISTLTIQRTEQRDSAMYRCASSLRQGVTEAFFGQGTRLTVV.